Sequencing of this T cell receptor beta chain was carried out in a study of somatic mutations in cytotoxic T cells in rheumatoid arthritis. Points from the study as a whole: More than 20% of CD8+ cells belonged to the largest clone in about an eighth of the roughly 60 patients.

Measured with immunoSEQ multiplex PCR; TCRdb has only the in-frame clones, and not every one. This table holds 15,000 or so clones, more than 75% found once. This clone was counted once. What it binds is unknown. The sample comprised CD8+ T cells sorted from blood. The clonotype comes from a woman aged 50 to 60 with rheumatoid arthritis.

The CDR3 DNA is TGCAGCGTTGATGTCCCAGAAAACATATACAATGAGCAGTTCTTC. Amino acid sequence: CSVDVPENIYNEQFF. The V and J genes are TRBV29-1 and TRBJ2-1; D ambiguous. The V gene lost 3 bases and the J gene lost 4 bases, with 16 bases spanning the gap. The germline V gene encodes CDR1 SQVTM and CDR2 ANQGSEA. The CDR3 has 15 residues.